The sequence of this T cell receptor beta chain was determined in a study of cytomegalovirus exposure and HLA in healthy donors. Study-level results: Researchers catalogued approximately 170 TCR beta chains as cytomegalovirus-associated. Highest at DRB1 and lowest at HLA-C, TCR association rates differed among HLA loci in a later analysis. A later analysis found most CMV-associated TCR beta chains apparently HLA-restricted.

It was with 60 Vbeta and 13 Jbeta primers that the PCR ran. Libraries were prepared by immunoSEQ multiplex PCR; TCRdb keeps only in-frame clonotypes and omits some of them. The sample yields over 75,000 clones, around four fifths seen once. Concerning this clone itself: Its antigen is undetermined.

Healthy bone marrow donors made up the donor group. CDR1 and CDR2 from the germline V gene are SQVTM and ANQGSEA. After removal of 3 bases from V and 5 bases from J, the junction contained 3 bases not matched to a gene. The CDR3 covers 13 residues. The material sequenced was PBMCs. The chain has TRBV29-1 and TRBJ1-1; TRBD1 matches at 10 bases. This sequence originates from a man aged 50-60 years in good health and CMV-seropositive. The CDR3 here is CSVEGQGNTEAFF. CDR3 bases: TGCAGCGTTGAGGGACAGGGGAATACTGAAGCTTTCTTT.